This entry describes one TCR beta chain. Its binding antigen is unknown. Base qualities are not provided; no much larger clone lies one nucleotide away. This sample is part of a study of blood T cell repertoires in COVID-19 (TCRdb year 2020). Background on the whole study: The collaborator samples originated in the United States, Italy and Spain and spanned the acute and convalescent phases of COVID-19. The prospective study material was composed of cDNA or gDNA derived from T cells, B-cell-depleted T cells, or PBMCs. The dataset comprised deeply sampled blood TCRbeta repertoires from subjects exposed to, actively infected with, or recovered from COVID-19. The repertoires were released in a freely available public database intended as a resource for research on the immune response to SARS-CoV-2. Samples were obtained from the ongoing ImmuneRACE study (first 160 participants) and from over 1,000 subjects provided by 6 global collaborators. Sample metadata almost always included a de-identified subject ID, COVID-19 status, age in years and sex. Where available, HLA class I and class II types were taken from metadata supplied by the sample provider and were not determined by assay-based typing. Overall study outcomes, separate from this receptor: The quantity of clinical and demographic metadata differed by source and by participant and was supplied without curation.

Participants in the prospective study were enrolled through a virtual design, were aged roughly 18 to 100 years, and lived in some 24 United States geographic areas. In the prospective study, cohorts were assigned on the basis of participant-reported clinical history obtained from a screening survey and a study questionnaire. For ImmuneRACE Cohort 3, a participant was defined as recovered based on two consecutive negative NP/OP PCR tests, clearance by a healthcare professional, or resolution of symptoms. Mobile phlebotomists in the prospective study collected whole blood, serum and a nasopharyngeal or oropharyngeal swab from every participant. Additional blood draws and questionnaires over an approximately two-month period could optionally be provided by prospective study participants. Blood samples from the prospective study were shipped frozen or at room temperature prior to DNA extraction. The immunoSEQ Assay, a bias-controlled multiplex PCR, was used to amplify TCRbeta CDR3 regions from genomic DNA. Regarding the original processing steps: The number of nucleated cells in each sample was estimated by amplification of reference gene primers within the assay. Sequence reads were collapsed and filtered to measure the absolute abundance of every unique TCRbeta CDR3 rearrangement. Productive Simpson clonality was computed per sample as the square root of Simpson's diversity index over productive rearrangements. This immuneACCESS table, as held by TCRdb, lists in-frame sequences with V and J called but not all clones. Of the missing ones, under half trace to an unresolved V gene in checked studies; the others have no known cause. V, J and clone size were drawn from that table, and D and trimming were deduced from the DNA. Here the sample has 450,000 to 500,000 clones; about 85% occur a single time. The ten largest clones take up about 0.75% of the sample.

For this chain, trimming is 6 bases at the V end and 1 base at the J end, and the number of junction bases without a gene match is 8. CDR3 length: 15 amino acids, cysteine to phenylalanine. Of all the DNA, just the CDR3 is kept, 45 bases in frame from base 1. Via the germline V gene (reference sequence), CDR1 is MNHEY and CDR2 SMNVEV. The clonotype originates from a woman aged 18-29 years who had recovered from COVID-19. Sequencing was done on a sample of PBMCs or T cells enriched from blood (not recorded which). The V and J segments used are TRBV27 and TRBJ2-7; 8 middle bases align to TRBD1. The CDR3 amino acid sequence is: CASSINGQGSYEQYF. The bases read TGTGCCAGCAGCATAAACGGACAGGGTTCCTACGAGCAGTACTTC.